This entry concerns a single T cell receptor beta chain. Antigen unknown. These data are taken from a study of cytomegalovirus exposure and HLA in healthy donors. Study-level points and caveats: There were some V segments, including TRBV6-2 and TRBV6-3, excluded as indistinguishable. Segments of the TCR beta V type were, in most cases, productive about 90% or about 30% of the time in an earlier analysis. Rates of TCR association differed by HLA locus in a later analysis, with DRB1 highest and HLA-C lowest.

The PCR made use of 60 Vbeta and 13 Jbeta primers. Method: immunoSEQ multiplex PCR; TCRdb's copy keeps in-frame clones and lacks some. The repertoire has 120,000 to 150,000 clones, approximately 85% of them found once; the top ten carry roughly 0.5%. V shed 5 bases, J shed 6 bases, and the junction held 6 bases outside the gene matches. The CDR3 consists of 16 residues. The germline CDR1 and CDR2 sequences are SGHTA and FQGNSA. The genes are TRBV7-2 and TRBJ2-2; 13 nucleotides agree with TRBD2. This receptor was taken from a woman in her forties in good health and CMV-seronegative. What was sequenced was PBMCs. This CDR3 reads CASSARLAGGAGELFF. The CDR3 DNA reads TGTGCCAGCAGCGCCCGACTAGCGGGGGGCGCCGGGGAGCTGTTTTTT. Together with reference TRBV7-2 and TRBJ2-2, the CDR3 gives the full variable domain: GAGVSQSPSNKVTEKGKDVELRCDPISGHTALYWYRQSLGQGLEFLIYFQGNSAPDKSGLPSDRFSAERTGGSVSTLTIQRTQQEDSAVYLCASSARLAGGAGELFFGEGSRLTVL.